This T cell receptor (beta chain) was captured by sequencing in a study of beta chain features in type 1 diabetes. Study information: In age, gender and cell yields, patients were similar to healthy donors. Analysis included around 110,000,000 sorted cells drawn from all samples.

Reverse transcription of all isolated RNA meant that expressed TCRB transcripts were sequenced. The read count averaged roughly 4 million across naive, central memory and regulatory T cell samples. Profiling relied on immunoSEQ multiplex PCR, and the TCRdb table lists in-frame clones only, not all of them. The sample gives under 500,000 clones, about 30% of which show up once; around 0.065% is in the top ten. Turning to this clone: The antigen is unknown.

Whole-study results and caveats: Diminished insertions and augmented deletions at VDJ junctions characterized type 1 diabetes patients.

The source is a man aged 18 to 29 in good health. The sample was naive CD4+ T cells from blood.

The CDR3 sequence is CAWSVEGPTNEKLFF. As DNA, the CDR3 is TGTGCCTGGAGTGTAGAGGGCCCAACTAATGAAAAACTGTTTTTT. The rearrangement links TRBV30 to TRBJ1-4, with no clear D. The CDR3 sequence is 15 residues long. Deletions cut 0 bases from V and 0 bases from J, with 8 bases between. Germline V gives CDR1 GTSNPN, CDR2 SVGIG (reference sequence). The full variable domain, in which reference TRBV30 and TRBJ1-4 provide the parts outside the CDR3, is SQTIHQWPATLVQPVGSPLSLECTVEGTSNPNLYWYRQAAGRGLQLLFYSVGIGQISSEVPQNLSASRPQDRQFILSSKKLLLSDSGFYLCAWSVEGPTNEKLFFGSGTQLSVL.